The 3 T cell receptor beta chains given below trace back to one sample, sequenced in a study of early T cells in non-severe SARS-CoV-2 infection. TCRdb processed the 5' RACE reads anew with MiXCR; each CDR3 protein has one entry. The repertoire holds around 66,000 distinct CDR3 sequences, with 5.5% to 7% as singletons. The sequenced sample was whole blood, obtained at baseline. All receptors come from an adult who was a healthcare worker with PCR-confirmed SARS-CoV-2 infection or an uninfected control (not recorded which).

The sample holds many counts of this clonotype. The chain employs TRBV5-1 and TRBJ1-1, with a possible D match to TRBD1 (6 bases). Germline CDR1 reads SGHRS; CDR2 reads YFSETQ. V was shortened by 0 bases and J by 0 bases, with 18 bases between the two germline ends. This CDR3 has 18 residues. Here the CDR3 reads CASSLESRGYLMNTEAFF. CDR3 DNA sequence: TGCGCCAGCAGCTTGGAATCCAGGGGCTATTTGATGAACACTGAAGCTTTCTTT. The full variable domain, its missing parts supplied by reference TRBV5-1 and TRBJ1-1, is KAGVTQTPRYLIKTRGQQVTLSCSPISGHRSVSWYQQTPGQGLQFLFEYFSETQRNKGNFPGRFSGRQFSNSRSEMNVSTLELGDSALYLCASSLESRGYLMNTEAFFGQGTRLTVV.

This clonotype was counted between two and nine times. This chain uses TRBV7-2 with TRBJ1-1; 8 nucleotides align to TRBD1. CDR3 length: 13 residues. Germline V CDR1 and CDR2: SGHTA, FQGNSA. After removal of 8 bases from V and 5 bases from J, the junction contained 7 bases not matched to a gene. The CDR3 DNA follows: TGTGCCAGCCAGCGACAGGGGAGAACTGAAGCTTTCTTT. Protein: CASQRQGRTEAFF.

There are many counts of this clonotype. The rearrangement joins TRBV5-6 to TRBJ2-7, with D tentatively TRBD1 or TRBD2 (6 bases each). The germline gives CDR1 SGHDT, CDR2 YYEEEE. V lost 1 base and J 6 bases, leaving 11 bases between the germline ends. The CDR3 is made up of 13 amino acids. The CDR3 coding sequence is TGTGCCAGCAGCTTGCAACAGGGAGGCGAGCAGTACTTC. Protein: CASSLQQGGEQYF.